The 31 T cell receptor beta chains in this list originate from one sample, sequenced in a study of tumor-infiltrating lymphocytes in primary liver carcinoma. Co-extraction of both nucleic acids (RNA and DNA) used about 20-33 mg of unsorted bulk tissue. Synthesis of TCR beta cDNA was carried out from approximately 500 ng total RNA with a constant-region primer. What produced the TCR beta libraries was three nested multiplex PCR rounds using slightly modified ARM-PCR. With TRBV1-TRBV30 forward primers and a C-beta reverse primer, the first two PCR rounds were run for 10 cycles each. In TCRdb, the multiplex PCR reads were re-called with MiXCR into one record per CDR3 protein. The table lists around 190,000 distinct CDR3 sequences, around four fifths of them singletons, with less than 20% in the top ten. The sequenced material came from tumor tissue from primary liver carcinoma. The origin of the receptors is a middle-aged man with primary liver carcinoma and hepatitis B virus infection.

This chain links TRBV6-1 with TRBJ2-3; D may correspond to TRBD1 or TRBD2 (5 bases each). CDR3 length: 12 residues. Germline CDR1 reads MNHNS; CDR2 reads SASEGT. The CDR3 loop reads CVRKSGTGTQYF. CDR3 nucleotides: TGTGTCAGGAAATCGGGGACGGGCACGCAGTATTTT.

J is TRBJ2-2 and V is TRBV6-2 or TRBV6-3; 8 bases are a match to TRBD1. V gave up 3 bases and J gave up 9 bases; unmatched junction bases: 12. Germline V gene lookup returns CDR1 MNHEY and CDR2 SVGEGT. The CDR3 has 16 residues. CDR3 sequence: CASSYSNRGASRELFF. DNA for the CDR3: TGTGCCAGCAGTTATTCGAACAGGGGGGCGTCCCGGGAGCTGTTTTTT.

For this clonotype: The junction does not match germline at one end; this may be a read error. CDR3 nucleotides: TGTGCCAGCACGAAAAAGGCGGGAATCCACAATGAGCAGTCCTTC. Residues: CASTKKAGIHNEQSF. The V gene is TRBV6-2 or TRBV6-3, the J gene TRBJ2-1, with a tentative D call TRBD2 (6 bases). Germline-derived CDR1 and CDR2 are MNHEY and SVGEGT. The CDR3 spans 15 residues.

A remark on this clonotype: A read error may produce the germline difference seen at one junction end. The rearrangement uses TRBV29-1 and TRBJ2-7; D possibly matches TRBD1 or TRBD2 (5 bases each). The CDR3 loop spans 11 amino acids. CDR1 is SQVTM, CDR2 ANQGSEA, per germline. The CDR3 nucleotides read TGCAGCGTTGAGGATGGGGACGAGCAATACTTC. Its translation: CSVEDGDEQYF.

As concerns this clonotype: At one end, the junction sequence differs from germline, possibly due to a read error. V gene TRBV11-3 combines with J gene TRBJ1-5, with TRBD1 as a possible D gene (5 bases). In germline, CDR1 is SGHNT, CDR2 YENEEA. The CDR3 is 15 amino acids. The CDR3 here is CTSNLDLGVAQLQHF. Here the CDR3 DNA reads TGTACCAGCAACTTAGATCTGGGGGTGGCTCAGCTCCAGCATTTT.

In its sample, this clonotype was seen once. CDR3 residues: CASRENRVAHSLTSKWTQHF. Written as DNA, the CDR3 is TGTGCCAGCAGAGAAAACAGGGTCGCCCATAGCCTCACCTCCAAGTGGACCCAGCATTTT. The chain recombines TRBV28 with TRBJ1-5; weak D call: TRBD1 (6 bases). V lost 6 bases to trimming and J lost 11 bases, with 38 bases between them. The length of the CDR3 is 20 residues. Germline V gene data show CDR1 as MDHEN and CDR2 as SYDVKM.

In the case of this clonotype: No conserved phenylalanine or tryptophan ends this CDR3, so it is likely a read error. This sequence joins TRBV12-3 or TRBV12-4 and TRBJ1-1, with D uncertain. The CDR3 is 14 residues long. For the CDR3, the DNA is TGTGCCAGAAGTTCGGCAGACATGAACACTGAAGCTTTCGTT. Its protein is CARSSADMNTEAFV.

The genes are TRBV6-2 or TRBV6-3 and TRBJ2-7; D gene ambiguous. CDR1 is MNHEY and CDR2 is SVGEGT in the germline V gene. CDR3 length: 11 amino acids. V was pared by 11 bases and J by 4 bases, with 12 bases between. The CDR3 spells CALSAAYEQYV. The CDR3 coding sequence is TGTGCCCTCAGCGCCGCTTACGAGCAGTACGTC.

Of note for this clonotype: Germline is not matched at one junction end, which may reflect a read error. J is TRBJ1-1 and V is TRBV12-3 or TRBV12-4; D call uncertain. The CDR3 runs to 13 residues. The CDR3 DNA follows: TGTGCCAGCGGTTTATTGGGAGACACTGATGCTTTCTTT. This translates into CASGLLGDTDAFF.

This clonotype appeared a few times. The chain links TRBV14 to TRBJ2-1; 9 nucleotides line up with TRBD1. The CDR3 is 17 amino acids. Germline CDR1 is SGHDN and CDR2 is FVKESK. Unmatched junction bases numbered 18, after V lost 11 bases and J lost 4 bases. The CDR3 is CASSQESQGTGYNEQFF. DNA for the CDR3: TGTGCCTCCAGCCAAGAGAGTCAGGGGACAGGGTACAATGAGCAGTTCTTC.

The rearrangement uses TRBV25-1 and TRBJ1-1, with a possible D match to TRBD1 (6 bases). V shed 8 bases and J shed 4 bases, with 17 bases lying between them. The length of the CDR3 is 14 residues. The germline CDR1 and CDR2 sequences are MGHDK and SYGVNS. The CDR3 region is CASRLSGEGTEAFF. The CDR3 nucleotides are TGTGCCAGCCGACTCTCAGGGGAGGGCACTGAAGCTTTCTTT.

The table lists this clonotype with a few counts. Mismatch with germline at one junction end may stem from a read error. The CDR3: CASSSNRNSYEEYF. CDR3 DNA sequence: TGTGCCAGCAGTTCTAATAGGAACTCATACGAGGAGTACTTC. This sequence joins TRBV11-2 and TRBJ2-7; no firm D call. CDR1 is SGHAT and CDR2 is FQNNGV in the germline V gene. CDR3 length: 14 amino acids. Full variable domain (remainder filled in from reference TRBV11-2 and TRBJ2-7): EAGVAQSPRYKIIEKRQSVAFWCNPISGHATLYWYQQILGQGPKLLIQFQNNGVVDDSQLPKDRFSAERLKGVDSTLKIQPAKLEDSAVYLCASSSNRNSYEEYFGPGTRLTVT.

With regard to this clonotype: Compared with germline, one end of the junction differs, possibly owing to a read error. The V and J genes are TRBV24-1 and TRBJ2-3; 7 nucleotides agree with TRBD2. The CDR3 contains 16 residues. CDR1 and CDR2 from the germline V gene are KGHDR and SFDVKD. The CDR3: CAISGRGTTRTDTQYF. CDR3 bases: TGTGCCATCAGTGGGAGGGGAACGACTAGAACAGATACGCAGTATTTT.

A remark on this clonotype: An end of the junction does not agree with germline; a read error may underlie this. The V gene is TRBV12-3 or TRBV12-4, the J gene TRBJ1-1; 7 bases are a match to TRBD1. The CDR3 loop spans 15 amino acids. In DNA, the CDR3 is TGTGCCAACAGGAGGTCAGGGGGAATGAATACTGAAGCTTTCTTT. Residues: CANRRSGGMNTEAFF.

The chain joins TRBV12-3 or TRBV12-4 to TRBJ2-2; D unclear. V lost 7 bases and J lost 0, with 9 bases in between. The CDR3 covers 14 residues. CDR3 sequence: CASIERANTGELFF. The DNA of the CDR3 is TGTGCCAGCATAGAGAGAGCGAACACCGGGGAGCTGTTTTTT.

V usage is TRBV10-2 and J usage is TRBJ2-3; D not certain. The V gene's germline CDR1 is WSHSY and CDR2 SAAADI. Trimming pared 9 bases from V and 1 base from J, leaving 11 bases between. This CDR3 is built from 13 residues. Here the CDR3 reads CARGNARTDTQYF. DNA of the CDR3: TGCGCCAGGGGAAATGCCCGCACAGATACGCAGTATTTT.

As for this clonotype: At one boundary the junction diverges from the germline segment, which might be a read error. This chain joins TRBV6-1 and TRBJ1-5, with a possible D match to TRBD1 (5 bases). Germline lookup yields CDR1 MNHNS and CDR2 SASEGT. This CDR3 contains 15 residues. CDR3 sequence: CASSVDKGWNQPKHF. DNA for the CDR3: TGTGCCAGCAGTGTGGACAAGGGCTGGAATCAGCCCAAGCATTTT.

This clonotype was found once. The junction differs from germline at one of its ends, possibly a read error. The chain employs TRBV28 and TRBJ2-7, with 7 positions matching TRBD2. The J call may be wrong; the DNA end is better matched by TRBJ2-1. The length of the CDR3 is 13 residues. Germline V gene sequence: CDR1 MDHEN, CDR2 SYDVKM. CDR3 sequence reads: CTSSGDRAYEQFF. Written as DNA, the CDR3 is TGTACCAGCAGCGGGGACCGCGCCTACGAGCAGTTCTTC.

This clonotype has just one count. The chain combines TRBV6-1 with TRBJ1-1; the D gene is possibly TRBD1 (6 bases). Trimming left V 10 bases short and J 0 bases short, with 21 bases between. The CDR3 is made up of 16 amino acids. Per germline, CDR1 MNHNS and CDR2 SASEGT. CDR3 DNA sequence: TGTGCCACCAGGATAGGGACACTCCCAATGAACACTGAAGCTTTCTTT. This translates into CATRIGTLPMNTEAFF.

For this clonotype: With a much larger clone just one base away, this may be a read error. The chain has TRBV5-1 and TRBJ2-5; maybe TRBD2 (5 bases). Germline CDR1 and CDR2: SGHRS and YFSETQ. This CDR3 comprises 15 residues. CDR3: CTSSLAMLAQETQYF. CDR3 in DNA: TGCACCAGCAGCTTGGCCATGCTAGCCCAAGAGACCCAGTACTTC.

For this clonotype: Because the CDR3 is missing its conserved closing phenylalanine or tryptophan, this is likely a read error. The chain links TRBV6-1 to TRBJ2-7; 8 bases are a match to TRBD1. Germline CDR1 MNHNS, CDR2 SASEGT. This CDR3 is built from 13 residues. As DNA, the CDR3 is TGTACCAGCAGCAAGTGGACAGGGAACGAGCAGTACTTG. Its protein product is CTSSKWTGNEQYL.

Many counts were recorded for this clonotype. The chain links TRBV12-3 or TRBV12-4 to TRBJ2-3; D is perhaps TRBD2 (5 bases). V was trimmed by 3 bases and J by 8 bases, leaving 12 bases between them. The CDR3 totals 13 residues. CDR3 DNA: TGTGCCAGCAGTTTGAGGCTAGAGGGTACGCAGTATTTT. This encodes CASSLRLEGTQYF.

This chain connects TRBV6-6 to TRBJ1-1; D possibly corresponds to TRBD1 (5 bases). The ends were cut back, 3 bases at V and 9 bases at J, with 17 bases in the middle. This CDR3 spans 14 amino acids. In germline, CDR1 is MNHNY, CDR2 SVGAGI (reference sequence). The DNA for the CDR3 is TGTGCCAGCAGTTATCGGGGGGTCTACGCTCAAGCTTTCTTT. This gives the protein CASSYRGVYAQAFF.

About this clonotype itself: In this CDR3 the conserved last residue, phenylalanine or tryptophan, is missing, so a read error is likely. V is TRBV5-5 and J is TRBJ2-3; no firm D call. This CDR3 has 14 amino acids. Germline CDR1 SGHKS, CDR2 YYEKEE (reference sequence). CDR3 region: CTSKFRGRTDTQYL. CDR3 nucleotide sequence: TGTACCAGCAAATTCAGAGGTCGAACAGATACGCAGTATCTT.

This clonotype was observed once. The chain uses TRBV9 and TRBJ2-1; 7 bases fit TRBD2. The germline V gene has CDR1 SGDLS and CDR2 YYNGEE. J was trimmed by 6 bases and V by 0 bases; bases with no gene match: 12. CDR3 length equals 17 residues. CDR3 nucleotide sequence: TGTGCCAGCAGCGTAGTCGTGGGAGGGTCCCCCTTCAATGAGCAGTTCTTC. Its protein product is CASSVVVGGSPFNEQFF.

This clonotype has a count of ten or more. The chain couples TRBV29-1 to TRBJ1-1; 8 nucleotides match TRBD1. CDR1 and CDR2 (germline): SQVTM, ANQGSEA. The CDR3 has 14 amino acids. The V segment lost 0 bases and the J segment 5 bases; nucleotides outside the gene matches: 5. The CDR3 sequence is CSVEEWTGRTEAFF. The CDR3 DNA reads TGCAGCGTTGAAGAATGGACAGGGAGGACTGAAGCTTTCTTT.

In this sample, this clonotype turned up a few times. This sequence may be a read error, since a much larger clone differs from it by one base. J is TRBJ2-1 and V is TRBV28; D unresolved. The V gene's germline CDR1 is MDHEN and CDR2 SYDVKM. CDR3 length: 12 amino acids. The CDR3 loop reads CATPSSSHEQIF. As DNA, the CDR3 is TGTGCCACCCCCTCATCTAGTCATGAGCAGATCTTC.

The chain combines TRBV6-5 with TRBJ2-6; 7 positions match TRBD1. The CDR3 covers 15 residues. In germline, CDR1 is MNHEY, CDR2 SVGAGI. J gave up 19 bases and V 6 bases, and 21 bases lay outside the gene matches. DNA for the CDR3: TGTGCCAGCAGAAACAGGGGTTCTGGGGCCAACGTCCATACTTTC. This sequence encodes CASRNRGSGANVHTF.

With regard to this clonotype: An end of the junction does not agree with germline; a read error may underlie this. This rearrangement joins TRBV29-1 to TRBJ2-3, with 13 bases fitting TRBD2. CDR3 length: 17 residues. Germline-derived CDR1 and CDR2 are SQVTM and ANQGSEA. CDR3 protein: CSVGRTSGRGGPDTQYF. As DNA, the CDR3 is TGCAGTGTTGGCAGGACTAGCGGGAGAGGGGGCCCAGATACGCAGTATTTT.

To note about this clonotype: At one end, the junction sequence differs from germline, possibly due to a read error. The J gene is TRBJ2-2, the V gene TRBV6-1; D not resolved. Germline lookup yields CDR1 MNHNS and CDR2 SASEGT. The CDR3 is 13 amino acids. In DNA, the CDR3 is TGTGCCAACAGTCGGGCTTTCACCGGGGAGCTGTTTTTT. It specifies CANSRAFTGELFF.

Comments on this clonotype: One junction end does not reproduce the germline sequence, and a read error may be involved. The V call is TRBV6-5, the J call TRBJ2-3, with D unresolved. There are 13 residues in the CDR3. Looked up from germline, CDR1 is MNHEY and CDR2 is SVGAGI. CDR3 bases: TGTGCCACCTCGATACAAAACACAGATATGCAGTATTTT. It translates to CATSIQNTDMQYF.